Listed below are T cell receptor beta chains from one sample, sequenced in a study of cytomegalovirus exposure and HLA in healthy donors. TCRdb's table, derived via immunoSEQ multiplex PCR, lists solely in-frame clones and lacks some. This repertoire comprises tens of thousands of clones; its ten largest clones make up 4% to 5.5%. Sequencing input: PBMCs. The receptors come from a man aged 25-45 years in good health and CMV-seropositive. Both conserved end residues are part of each CDR3. The order of the fields is V gene, D gene, J gene, CDR3 DNA, CDR3 protein. D genes are given only for firm matches.

v_gene: TRBV23-1
d_gene: .
j_gene: TRBJ2-2
CDR3nt: TGCGCCAGCAGTCAATCGCACAGGCAGGACACCGGGGAGCTGTTTTTT
CDR3aa: CASSQSHRQDTGELFF

v_gene: TRBV7-9
d_gene: TRBD1
j_gene: TRBJ2-1
CDR3nt: TGTGCCAGCAGCGCCCCGGGACAGGGGGACAATGAGCAGTTCTTC
CDR3aa: CASSAPGQGDNEQFF

v_gene: TRBV4-1
d_gene: .
j_gene: TRBJ1-5
CDR3nt: TGCGCCAGCAGCCAAGACGGGTTGGGCAATCAGCCCCAGCATTTT
CDR3aa: CASSQDGLGNQPQHF

v_gene: TRBV29-1
d_gene: TRBD1
j_gene: TRBJ1-5
CDR3nt: TGCAGCGTCGGGACAGGAGGGGGTCAGCCCCAGCATTTT
CDR3aa: CSVGTGGGQPQHF

v_gene: TRBV11-3
d_gene: TRBD2
j_gene: TRBJ2-7
CDR3nt: TGTGCCAGCAGCTCGAGGGGGACTAGCGGGGCCTACGAGCAGTACTTC
CDR3aa: CASSSRGTSGAYEQYF

v_gene: TRBV7-9
d_gene: .
j_gene: TRBJ2-1
CDR3nt: TGTGCCAGCAGCCGACTGAAGGAGCAGTTCTTC
CDR3aa: CASSRLKEQFF

v_gene: TRBV19
d_gene: .
j_gene: TRBJ2-2
CDR3nt: TGTGCCAGTAGCCAGAACACCGGGGAGCTGTTTTTT
CDR3aa: CASSQNTGELFF

v_gene: TRBV30
d_gene: .
j_gene: TRBJ1-2
CDR3nt: TGTGCCTGGAGTGGGACTTTTATCAGATACTATGGCTACACCTTC
CDR3aa: CAWSGTFIRYYGYTF

v_gene: TRBV7-7
d_gene: .
j_gene: TRBJ2-5
CDR3nt: TGTGCTAGCAGCTTATCGTCAGGGTCCCAGGAGACCCAGTACTTC
CDR3aa: CASSLSSGSQETQYF

v_gene: TRBV5-5
d_gene: TRBD2
j_gene: TRBJ2-7
CDR3nt: TGTGCCAGCAGCTCGACTAGCGGGAGTTTCGAGCAGTACTTC
CDR3aa: CASSSTSGSFEQYF

v_gene: TRBV11-2
d_gene: TRBD1
j_gene: TRBJ1-4
CDR3nt: TGTGCCAGCAGCTTAAGGGGGCCAACTAATGAAAAACTGTTTTTT
CDR3aa: CASSLRGPTNEKLFF

v_gene: TRBV19
d_gene: .
j_gene: TRBJ2-3
CDR3nt: TGTGCCAGTAGTATGGGGGCCCGAAGCACAGATAAGCAGTATTTT
CDR3aa: CASSMGARSTDKQYF